This TCR beta chain was identified during a study of cytomegalovirus exposure and HLA in healthy donors. Study context: As released early, the data held some 80 million unique TCRs from HLA-typed donors. Most genotyped donors, 75% to 85% of about 360, had Caucasian-associated genetic ancestry. Study findings and constraints: TCR beta chain V- and J-gene trimming was linked, in a later analysis, to a missense variant in DCLRE1C. Earlier analysis found most TCR beta V segments productive about 87% or about 30% of the time.

Deletions cut 2 bases from V and 3 bases from J, with 10 bases between. Germline V gene lookup returns CDR1 SGHRS and CDR2 YFSETQ. The CDR3 is 14 amino acids. The primer mix had 60 Vbeta and 13 Jbeta primers. Assay: immunoSEQ multiplex PCR; the TCRdb copy retains only in-frame clones and omits some. The sample shows over 110,000 clones, 82% of them seen only once. On this clone: Its target is unknown.

The TCR comes from a male donor in good health and CMV-seronegative. The sample was PBMCs. The chain carries TRBV5-1 and TRBJ2-3; a possible D gene is TRBD1 (5 bases). The DNA for the CDR3 is TGCGCCAGCAGCTTCGCGAAGGGGACAGATACGCAGTATTTT. Encoded protein: CASSFAKGTDTQYF.